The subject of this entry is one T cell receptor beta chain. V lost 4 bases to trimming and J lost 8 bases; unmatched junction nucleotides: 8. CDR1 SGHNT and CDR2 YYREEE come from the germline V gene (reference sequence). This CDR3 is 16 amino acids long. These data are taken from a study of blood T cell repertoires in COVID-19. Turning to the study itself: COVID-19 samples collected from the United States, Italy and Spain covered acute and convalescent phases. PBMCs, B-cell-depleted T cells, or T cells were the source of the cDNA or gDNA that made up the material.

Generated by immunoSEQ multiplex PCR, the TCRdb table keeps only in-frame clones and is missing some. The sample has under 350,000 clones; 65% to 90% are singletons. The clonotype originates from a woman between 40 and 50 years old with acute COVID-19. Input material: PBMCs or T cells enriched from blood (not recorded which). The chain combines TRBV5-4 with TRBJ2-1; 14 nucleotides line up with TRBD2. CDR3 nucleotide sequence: TGTGCCAGCAGCGACCGACTAGCGGGAGGGCCCGATGAGCAGTTCTTC. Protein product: CASSDRLAGGPDEQFF.